This T cell receptor (beta chain) originates from a study of beta chain features in type 1 diabetes. Whole-study results and caveats: Researchers cautioned that cDNA sequencing could over-represent cells with high TCR expression. TCRB repertoires of naive, central memory and Treg cells appeared more similar among patients than among healthy donors.

Trimming cost V 8 bases and J 6 bases, with 14 bases left between them. This CDR3 comprises 13 residues. Germline loops: CDR1 MDHEN, CDR2 SYDVKM. Once sorted, every population was more than 95% pure. This clone turned up a few times. Antigen specificity is unknown. The investigators reverse transcribed all of the isolated RNA, so they sequenced expressed TCRB transcripts. An average of around 3.9 million reads was obtained for naive, central memory and regulatory T cell samples. The data were produced by immunoSEQ multiplex PCR, yet TCRdb's version contains in-frame clones alone and is incomplete. The sample includes 300,000 to 450,000 clones, around an eighth of them seen just once.

The chain employs TRBV28 and TRBJ1-5, with D possibly matching TRBD1 (5 bases). The source material was naive CD4+ T cells from blood. The receptor was derived from a man younger than 30 in good health. Here the CDR3 reads CASLKRGFQPQHF. CDR3 coding DNA: TGTGCCAGCCTTAAAAGGGGTTTTCAGCCCCAGCATTTT.